The rows below give T cell receptor beta chains drawn from one sample of a study of T-cell memory formation after mild COVID-19. Via MiXCR, TCRdb re-called the 5' RACE reads, giving one row per CDR3 protein. The table includes about 430,000 distinct CDR3 sequences, more than 15% detected once. The source material was PBMCs or a T cell subset sorted from them (not recorded which). These receptors were collected from a young man who had mild COVID-19 (a few samples of this study predate the infection). Cell type and time point are not known. CDR3s include the opening cysteine and the closing phenylalanine or tryptophan. D genes are given only for firm matches. Not every row has a clone size; where given, it reads once, few, many or a size class.

clone size: .; V gene: TRBV5-1; D gene: TRBD1; J gene: TRBJ2-3; CDR3 DNA: TGCGCCAGCAGCACCGACAGGGGTCCAGATACGCAGTATTTT; CDR3 protein: CASSTDRGPDTQYF
clone size: .; V gene: TRBV9; D gene: .; J gene: TRBJ2-1; CDR3 DNA: TGTGCCAGCAGCGTAGACTATGAGCAGTTCTTC; CDR3 protein: CASSVDYEQFF
clone size: few; V gene: TRBV7-3; D gene: .; J gene: TRBJ1-4; CDR3 DNA: TGTGCCAGCAGCCCCGACTATGGAGAAAAACTGTTTTTT; CDR3 protein: CASSPDYGEKLFF
clone size: few; V gene: TRBV6-5; D gene: .; J gene: TRBJ2-6; CDR3 DNA: TGTGCCAGCAGCACAGGGACCTCTGGGGCCAACGTCCTGACTTTC; CDR3 protein: CASSTGTSGANVLTF
clone size: .; V gene: TRBV12-3/TRBV12-4; D gene: .; J gene: TRBJ1-1; CDR3 DNA: TGTGCCAGCAGTTTAATGACAGGAGTGAACACTGAAGCTTTCTTT; CDR3 protein: CASSLMTGVNTEAFF
clone size: few; V gene: TRBV7-2; D gene: TRBD2; J gene: TRBJ2-1; CDR3 DNA: TGTGCCAGCAGCTTAGATGCGGGGGGGAGGGAGCAGTTCTTC; CDR3 protein: CASSLDAGGREQFF
clone size: few; V gene: TRBV20-1; D gene: TRBD1; J gene: TRBJ1-2; CDR3 DNA: TGCAGTGCGAGGAATGCCATTACAGGGGTCTATGGCTACACCTTC; CDR3 protein: CSARNAITGVYGYTF
clone size: few; V gene: TRBV5-1; D gene: .; J gene: TRBJ2-4; CDR3 DNA: TGCGCCAGCAGCTTAGGAGGGGGCGATAGAAAAAACATTCAGTACTTC; CDR3 protein: CASSLGGGDRKNIQYF
clone size: .; V gene: TRBV7-6; D gene: .; J gene: TRBJ1-1; CDR3 DNA: TGTGCCAGCAGCTTATATAAGGGAGGGTGGGCTGAAGCTTTCTTT; CDR3 protein: CASSLYKGGWAEAFF
clone size: .; V gene: TRBV19; D gene: TRBD1; J gene: TRBJ2-2; CDR3 DNA: TGTGCCAGTAGTACCCGACAGGGGGGCACCGGGGAGCTGTTTTTT; CDR3 protein: CASSTRQGGTGELFF
clone size: .; V gene: TRBV7-6; D gene: .; J gene: TRBJ1-4; CDR3 DNA: TGTGCCAGCAGCTTATCAGGGGAAGGTGAAAAACTGTTTTTT; CDR3 protein: CASSLSGEGEKLFF
clone size: few; V gene: TRBV15; D gene: .; J gene: TRBJ1-5; CDR3 DNA: TGTGCCACCAGCAGAGAACGAGCTCGGGCGGGGAATCAGCCCCAGCATTTT; CDR3 protein: CATSRERARAGNQPQHF
clone size: .; V gene: TRBV4-3; D gene: .; J gene: TRBJ1-1; CDR3 DNA: TGCGCCAGCAGCCAAGATCAGGGGATGAACATGAACACTGAAGCTTTCTTT; CDR3 protein: CASSQDQGMNMNTEAFF
clone size: .; V gene: TRBV7-9; D gene: TRBD1; J gene: TRBJ1-2; CDR3 DNA: TGTGCCAGCAGCACCGGGGCTTTGGGACAGAAAGACTATGGCTACACCTTC; CDR3 protein: CASSTGALGQKDYGYTF
clone size: .; V gene: TRBV24-1; D gene: .; J gene: TRBJ2-1; CDR3 DNA: TGTGCCACCAGTGGAGGGTATGAGCAGTTCTTC; CDR3 protein: CATSGGYEQFF
clone size: .; V gene: TRBV30; D gene: TRBD1; J gene: TRBJ2-7; CDR3 DNA: TGTGCCGGGGGACAGGGCTACGAGCAGTACTTC; CDR3 protein: CAGGQGYEQYF
clone size: .; V gene: TRBV7-6; D gene: .; J gene: TRBJ2-2; CDR3 DNA: TGTGCCAGCAGCTTAGATCCGGGGCCAGGCGGGGAGCTGTTTTTT; CDR3 protein: CASSLDPGPGGELFF
clone size: few; V gene: TRBV4-3; D gene: .; J gene: TRBJ2-3; CDR3 DNA: TGCGCCAGCAGCTCCCAGACCTCCTCAGTGACAGATACGCAGTATTTT; CDR3 protein: CASSSQTSSVTDTQYF
clone size: few; V gene: TRBV7-2; D gene: .; J gene: TRBJ2-5; CDR3 DNA: TGTGCCAGCAGCTTCGGCGCGGCGGGGCCTCAAGAGACCCAGTACTTC; CDR3 protein: CASSFGAAGPQETQYF
clone size: many; V gene: TRBV12-3/TRBV12-4; D gene: .; J gene: TRBJ1-5; CDR3 DNA: TGTGCCAGCCGTGTGGGGACGGGCAATCAGCCCCAGCATTTT; CDR3 protein: CASRVGTGNQPQHF
clone size: .; V gene: TRBV6-1; D gene: .; J gene: TRBJ1-5; CDR3 DNA: TGTGCCAGCACTCTAGCGGGAGGGTATCAGCCCCAGCATTTT; CDR3 protein: CASTLAGGYQPQHF
clone size: .; V gene: TRBV12-3/TRBV12-4; D gene: TRBD1; J gene: TRBJ2-5; CDR3 DNA: TGTGCCAGCAGTTTACAGGGACAGGGCCAAGAGACCCAGTACTTC; CDR3 protein: CASSLQGQGQETQYF
clone size: .; V gene: TRBV7-8; D gene: .; J gene: TRBJ2-7; CDR3 DNA: TGTGCCAGCAGCACTAAGGGTGGAGCGGGTGGCTACGAGCAGTACTTC; CDR3 protein: CASSTKGGAGGYEQYF
clone size: .; V gene: TRBV7-2; D gene: .; J gene: TRBJ2-7; CDR3 DNA: TGTGCCAGCAGCTTAGGGGGTTGGATAGCCGAGCAGTACTTC; CDR3 protein: CASSLGGWIAEQYF
clone size: .; V gene: TRBV6-2/TRBV6-3; D gene: .; J gene: TRBJ2-3; CDR3 DNA: TGTGCCAGCTACCGGGGGCAGTTATATTTT; CDR3 protein: CASYRGQLYF
clone size: .; V gene: TRBV12-5; D gene: TRBD1; J gene: TRBJ1-5; CDR3 DNA: TGTGCTAGTGTTTCAAAAGACAGGGGGAGCAATCAGCCCCAGCATTTT; CDR3 protein: CASVSKDRGSNQPQHF